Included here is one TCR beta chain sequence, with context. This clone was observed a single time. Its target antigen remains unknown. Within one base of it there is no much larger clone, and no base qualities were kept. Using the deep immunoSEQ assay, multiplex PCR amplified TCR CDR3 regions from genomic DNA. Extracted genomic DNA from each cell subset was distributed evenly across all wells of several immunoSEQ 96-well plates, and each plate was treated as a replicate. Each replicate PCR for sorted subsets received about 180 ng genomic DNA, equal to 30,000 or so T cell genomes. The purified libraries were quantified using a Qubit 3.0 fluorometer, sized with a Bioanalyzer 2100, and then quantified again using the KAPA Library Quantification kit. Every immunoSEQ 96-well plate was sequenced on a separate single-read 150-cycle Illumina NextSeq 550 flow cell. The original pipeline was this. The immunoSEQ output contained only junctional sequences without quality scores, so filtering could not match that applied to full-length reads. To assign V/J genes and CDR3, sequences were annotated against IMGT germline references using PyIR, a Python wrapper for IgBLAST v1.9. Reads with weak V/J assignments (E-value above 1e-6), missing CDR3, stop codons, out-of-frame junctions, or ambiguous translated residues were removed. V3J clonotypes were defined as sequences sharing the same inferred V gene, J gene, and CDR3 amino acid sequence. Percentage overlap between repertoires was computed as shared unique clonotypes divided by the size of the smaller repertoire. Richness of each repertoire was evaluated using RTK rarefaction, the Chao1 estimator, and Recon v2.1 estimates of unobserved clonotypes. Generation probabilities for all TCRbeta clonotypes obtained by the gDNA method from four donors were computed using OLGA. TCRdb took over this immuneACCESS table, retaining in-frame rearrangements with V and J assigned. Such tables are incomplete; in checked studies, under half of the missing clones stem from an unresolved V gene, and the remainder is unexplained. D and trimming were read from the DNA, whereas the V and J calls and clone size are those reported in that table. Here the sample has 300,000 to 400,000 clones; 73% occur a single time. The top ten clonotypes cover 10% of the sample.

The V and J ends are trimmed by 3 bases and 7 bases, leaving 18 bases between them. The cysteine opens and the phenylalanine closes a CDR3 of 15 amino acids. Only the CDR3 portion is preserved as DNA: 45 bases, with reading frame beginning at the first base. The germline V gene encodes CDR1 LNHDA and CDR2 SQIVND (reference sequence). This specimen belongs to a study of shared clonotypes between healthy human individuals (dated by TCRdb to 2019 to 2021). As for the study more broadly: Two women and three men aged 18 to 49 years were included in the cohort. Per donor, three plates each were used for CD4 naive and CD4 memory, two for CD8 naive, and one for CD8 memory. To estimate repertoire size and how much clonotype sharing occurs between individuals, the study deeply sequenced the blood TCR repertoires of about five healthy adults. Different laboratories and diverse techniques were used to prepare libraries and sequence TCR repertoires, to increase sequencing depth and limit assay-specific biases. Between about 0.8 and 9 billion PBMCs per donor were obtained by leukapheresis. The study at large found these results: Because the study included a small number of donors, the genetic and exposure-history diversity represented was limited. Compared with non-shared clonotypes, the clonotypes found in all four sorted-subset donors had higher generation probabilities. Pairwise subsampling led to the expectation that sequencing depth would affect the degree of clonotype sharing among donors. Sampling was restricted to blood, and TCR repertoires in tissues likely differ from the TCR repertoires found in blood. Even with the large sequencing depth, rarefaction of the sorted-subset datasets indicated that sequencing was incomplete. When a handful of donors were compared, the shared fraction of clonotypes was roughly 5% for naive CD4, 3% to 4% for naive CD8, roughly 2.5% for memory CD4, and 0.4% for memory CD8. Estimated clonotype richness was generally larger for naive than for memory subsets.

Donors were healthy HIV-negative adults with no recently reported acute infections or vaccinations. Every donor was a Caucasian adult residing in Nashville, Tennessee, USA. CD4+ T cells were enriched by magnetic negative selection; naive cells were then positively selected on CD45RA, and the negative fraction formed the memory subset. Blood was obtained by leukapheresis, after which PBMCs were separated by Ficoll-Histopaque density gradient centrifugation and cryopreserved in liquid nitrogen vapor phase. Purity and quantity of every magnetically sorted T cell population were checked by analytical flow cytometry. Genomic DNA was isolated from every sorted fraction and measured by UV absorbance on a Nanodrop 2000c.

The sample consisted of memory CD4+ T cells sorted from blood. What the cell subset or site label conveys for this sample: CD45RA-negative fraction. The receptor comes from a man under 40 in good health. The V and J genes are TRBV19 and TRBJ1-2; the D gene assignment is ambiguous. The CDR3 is CASSILDGAGGGYTF. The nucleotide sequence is TGTGCCAGTAGTATTTTGGACGGCGCGGGAGGTGGCTACACCTTC.